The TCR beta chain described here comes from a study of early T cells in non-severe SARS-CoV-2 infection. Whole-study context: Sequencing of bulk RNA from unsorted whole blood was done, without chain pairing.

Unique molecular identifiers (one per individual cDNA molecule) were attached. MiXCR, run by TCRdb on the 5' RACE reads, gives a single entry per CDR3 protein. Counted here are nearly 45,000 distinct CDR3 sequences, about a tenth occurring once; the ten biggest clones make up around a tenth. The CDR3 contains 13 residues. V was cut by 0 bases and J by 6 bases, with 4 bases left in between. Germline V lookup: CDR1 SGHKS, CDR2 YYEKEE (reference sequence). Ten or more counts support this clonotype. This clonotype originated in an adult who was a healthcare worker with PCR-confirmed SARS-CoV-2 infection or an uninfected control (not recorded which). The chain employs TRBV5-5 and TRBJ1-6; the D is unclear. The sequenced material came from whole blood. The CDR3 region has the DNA TGTGCCAGCAGCTTGGCTGTTAATTCACCCCTCCACTTT. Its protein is CASSLAVNSPLHF. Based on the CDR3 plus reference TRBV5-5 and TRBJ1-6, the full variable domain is DAGVTQSPTHLIKTRGQQVTLRCSPISGHKSVSWYQQVLGQGPQFIFQYYEKEERGRGNFPDRFSARQFPNYSSELNVNALLLGDSALYLCASSLAVNSPLHFGNGTRLTVT.